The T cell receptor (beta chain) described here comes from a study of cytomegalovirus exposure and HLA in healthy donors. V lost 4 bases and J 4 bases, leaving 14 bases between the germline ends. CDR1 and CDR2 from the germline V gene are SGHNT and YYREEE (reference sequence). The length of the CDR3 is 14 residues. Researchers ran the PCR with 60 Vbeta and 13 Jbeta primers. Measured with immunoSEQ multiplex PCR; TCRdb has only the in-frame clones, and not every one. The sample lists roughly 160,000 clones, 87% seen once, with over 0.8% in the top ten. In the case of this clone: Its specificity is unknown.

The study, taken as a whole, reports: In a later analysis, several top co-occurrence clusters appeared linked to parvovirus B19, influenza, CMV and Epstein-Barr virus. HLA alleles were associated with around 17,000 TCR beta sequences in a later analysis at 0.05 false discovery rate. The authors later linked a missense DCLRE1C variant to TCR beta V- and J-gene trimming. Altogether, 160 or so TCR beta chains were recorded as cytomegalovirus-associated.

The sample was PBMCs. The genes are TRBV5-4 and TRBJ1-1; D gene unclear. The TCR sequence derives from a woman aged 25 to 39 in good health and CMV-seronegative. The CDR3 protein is CASSRSKGGTEAFF. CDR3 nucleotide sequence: TGTGCCAGCAGCCGAAGTAAGGGAGGCACTGAAGCTTTCTTT.